This entry lists 20 T cell receptor beta chains sequenced from one sample in a study of blood T cell repertoires in COVID-19. Assay used: immunoSEQ multiplex PCR; TCRdb lists only in-frame clones, some missing. Counted here are roughly 160,000 clones, about 82% occurring once; the ten biggest clones make up approximately 8.1%. Sequences were obtained from peripheral blood. These receptors all stem from a woman of 80 years or more with COVID-19, enrolled during active disease.

The chain employs TRBV18 and TRBJ2-2; D is possibly TRBD2 (5 bases). This CDR3 has 13 amino acids. Trimming took off 4 bases at V and 8 bases at J, with 11 bases between the two ends. Germline CDR1 and CDR2: KGHSH and LQKENI. As DNA, the CDR3 is TGTGCCAGCTCACTTAGCGCGTCGGGGGAGCTGTTTTTT. It encodes CASSLSASGELFF.

V gene TRBV5-1 combines with J gene TRBJ1-1; D is possibly TRBD1 (5 bases). V was pared by 3 bases and J by 11 bases, with 23 bases between. Germline V gene sequence: CDR1 SGHRS, CDR2 YFSETQ. The CDR3 covers 15 residues. The CDR3 is CASSSGDPGLGGAFF. In DNA, the CDR3 is TGCGCCAGCAGCTCGGGGGACCCGGGACTCGGTGGCGCTTTCTTT.

This chain links TRBV19 with TRBJ1-5; D possibly corresponds to TRBD1 (6 bases). The CDR3 is made up of 14 amino acids. The germline gives CDR1 LNHDA, CDR2 SQIVND (reference sequence). V lost 8 bases and J lost 6, with 17 bases in between. This CDR3 reads CASSTGTIGQPQHF. The CDR3 DNA is TGTGCCAGTTCAACCGGGACAATCGGTCAGCCCCAGCATTTT.

This clone appeared a few times. The chain is built from TRBV6-5 and TRBJ1-2; no reliable D call. V was shortened by 6 bases and J by 4 bases, with 15 bases between the two germline ends. Per germline, CDR1 MNHEY and CDR2 SVGAGI. The CDR3 length is 14 residues. The CDR3 spells CASRPMPVGYGYTF. The CDR3 DNA sequence: TGTGCCAGCAGACCCATGCCCGTCGGCTATGGCTACACCTTC.

The CDR3 region is CASRTAYEQYF. In nucleotides, the CDR3 is TGTGCCAGCAGGACAGCATACGAGCAGTACTTC. The V and J genes are TRBV25-1 and TRBJ2-7; possibly TRBD1 for D (5 bases). V was cut by 6 bases and J by 4 bases, with 7 bases left in between. The CDR3 loop spans 11 amino acids. The V gene's germline CDR1 is MGHDK and CDR2 SYGVNS.

This clone was found once. The chain has TRBV18 and TRBJ1-6; D unclear. Per the germline V gene, CDR1 is KGHSH and CDR2 is LQKENI. Trimming shortened V by 3 bases and J by 8 bases, and 8 bases separated the two germline ends. The CDR3 runs 13 residues. The CDR3 here is CASSPSGYSPLHF. In DNA, the CDR3 is TGTGCCAGCTCACCGAGCGGCTATTCACCCCTCCACTTT.

The chain couples TRBV11-2 to TRBJ2-1; D gene ambiguous. The ends were cut back, 6 bases at V and 10 bases at J, with 10 bases in the middle. This CDR3 is built from 11 residues. CDR1 is SGHAT and CDR2 is FQNNGV in the germline V gene. CDR3 amino acids: CASSFRREQFF. The CDR3 DNA is TGTGCCAGCAGTTTCCGTCGGGAGCAGTTCTTC.

V usage is TRBV4-1 and J usage is TRBJ2-7, with 8 bases matching TRBD1. The germline CDR1 and CDR2 sequences are MGHRA and YSYEKL. Trimming removed 5 bases from V and 2 bases from J; junction bases left unmatched: 11. The CDR3 contains 16 residues. The CDR3 here is CASSSSARTGTYEQYF. The CDR3 DNA follows: TGCGCCAGCAGCTCTTCCGCGAGGACAGGGACCTACGAGCAGTACTTC.

There are a few counts of this clone. V gene TRBV3-1 (or the pseudogene TRBV3-2) combines with J gene TRBJ1-4; possible D gene TRBD1, 6 bases. The CDR3 sequence is 15 residues long. Germline V lookup: CDR1 LGHDT, CDR2 YNNKEL (reference sequence). V was shortened by 1 base and J by 4 bases, with 10 bases between the two germline ends. The CDR3 here is CASSQGQVLNEKLFF. CDR3 sequence (DNA): TGTGCCAGCAGCCAAGGACAGGTGCTTAATGAAAAACTGTTTTTT.

This sequence joins TRBV5-1 and TRBJ1-4; D perhaps matches TRBD1 (5 bases). The CDR3 consists of 14 residues. V gave up 6 bases and J gave up 7 bases, with 16 bases separating them. Germline CDR1 reads SGHRS; CDR2 reads YFSETQ. CDR3 sequence reads: CASTRDLGGEKLFF. In nucleotides, the CDR3 is TGCGCCAGCACGAGGGACTTAGGTGGTGAAAAACTGTTTTTT.

This sequence joins TRBV2 and TRBJ2-5; D may be TRBD2 (5 bases). The CDR3 totals 13 residues. V lost 7 bases to trimming and J lost 1 base, with 10 bases between them. Germline V CDR1 and CDR2: SNHLY, FYNNEI. The CDR3 DNA reads as TGTGCCAGCACGGGGTGGGGCCAAGAGACCCAGTACTTC. It encodes CASTGWGQETQYF.

About this clone: One end of the junction is discordant with germline, which a read error may explain. The chain is built from TRBV7-7 and TRBJ1-3; D unresolved. CDR1 SSHAT and CDR2 FNYEAQ come from the germline V gene (reference sequence). This CDR3 contains 13 residues. CDR3 loop: CASSSAPGNTIYF. CDR3 coding DNA: TGTGCTAGCAGCTCTGCGCCTGGAAACACCATATATTTT.

This chain connects TRBV5-5 to TRBJ2-7; 8 positions agree with TRBD1. The CDR3 covers 14 residues. V shed 7 bases, J shed 3 bases, and the junction held 9 bases outside the gene matches. Looked up from germline, CDR1 is SGHKS and CDR2 is YYEKEE (reference sequence). The CDR3 loop reads CASDRGKGVYEQYF. CDR3 nucleotides: TGTGCCAGCGACAGGGGCAAAGGGGTCTACGAGCAGTACTTC.

This clone was counted a single time. This chain links TRBV5-8 with TRBJ2-5, with 10 bases that match TRBD1. The germline V gene has CDR1 SGHTS and CDR2 YDEGEE. This CDR3 region has 17 residues. V was pared by 4 bases and J by 0 bases, with 9 bases of the junction left unmatched. CDR3 coding DNA: TGTGCCAGCAGCGGGGGACAGGGGAGAGAAAACCAAGAGACCCAGTACTTC. Its translation: CASSGGQGRENQETQYF.

This rearrangement joins TRBV6-1 to TRBJ2-4; tentative D call: TRBD1 (6 bases). The CDR3 is 14 residues long. Germline V gives CDR1 MNHNS, CDR2 SASEGT. The V and J ends lost 3 bases and 4 bases respectively, with 10 bases between them. This CDR3 reads CASSDLGTKNIQYF. The CDR3 DNA follows: TGTGCCAGCAGTGACCTCGGGACAAAAAACATTCAGTACTTC.

V is TRBV19 and J is TRBJ1-5; 7 bases agree with TRBD1. Germline V lookup: CDR1 LNHDA, CDR2 SQIVND (reference sequence). Trimming removed 8 bases from V and 6 bases from J; junction bases left unmatched: 10. CDR3 length equals 14 residues. The CDR3, as DNA: TGTGCCAGTGAAACGACAGGGAAAGGTCAGCCCCAGCATTTT. This gives the protein CASETTGKGQPQHF.

The chain joins TRBV5-6 to TRBJ1-5; no definite D call. CDR3 length equals 13 residues. The V gene lost 1 base and the J gene lost 4 bases, with 6 bases spanning the gap. Germline V gene lookup returns CDR1 SGHDT and CDR2 YYEEEE. The CDR3 region has the DNA TGTGCCAGCAGCTTGAGCCCGAATCAGCCCCAGCATTTT. Its protein product is CASSLSPNQPQHF.

This rearrangement joins TRBV2 to TRBJ1-5; D is undetermined. From germline, CDR1 is SNHLY and CDR2 FYNNEI. Between the trimmed V and J ends, which lost 2 bases and 4 bases, there was a span of 6 bases. The CDR3 spans 13 residues. CDR3 sequence reads: CASSERVNQPQHF. CDR3 DNA sequence: TGTGCCAGCAGTGAACGGGTAAATCAGCCCCAGCATTTT.

The chain recombines TRBV14 with TRBJ1-6; the match to TRBD1 covers 8 bases. V shed 4 bases, J shed 8 bases, and the junction held 10 bases outside the gene matches. The CDR3 is 16 amino acids. Germline V gives CDR1 SGHDN, CDR2 FVKESK. This CDR3 reads CASSLNDRGRYSPLHF. CDR3 bases: TGTGCCAGCAGCCTAAACGACAGGGGTAGATATTCACCCCTCCACTTT.

This chain uses TRBV19 with TRBJ1-1; the D is unclear. This CDR3 comprises 15 residues. The V gene lost 7 bases and the J gene lost 1 base, with 16 bases spanning the gap. CDR1 is LNHDA, CDR2 SQIVND, per germline (reference sequence). CDR3 sequence reads: CASTLRHGGNTEAFF. The CDR3 nucleotides are TGTGCCAGTACCCTCCGGCATGGAGGGAACACTGAAGCTTTCTTT.